A selection of T cell receptor beta chains follows, all from one sample in a study of cytomegalovirus exposure and HLA in healthy donors. The protocol was immunoSEQ multiplex PCR, while the TCRdb copy is restricted to in-frame clones and leaves out a portion. The sample consists of 60,000 to 75,000 clones, less than 80% of them appearing once. Sequencing was carried out using PBMCs. The origin of the receptors is a woman in her forties or fifties in good health and CMV-seronegative. Each CDR3 is given with its conserved first and last residue. The order of the fields is clone size, J gene, D gene, V gene, CDR3 protein, CDR3 DNA. D genes are given only for firm matches. Rows may omit the clone size; those that give it use once, few, many or a size class.

clone size: -
J gene: TRBJ2-7
D gene: TRBD2
V gene: TRBV6-5
CDR3 protein: CASSYGTSGVYEQYF
CDR3 DNA: TGTGCCAGCAGTTACGGGACTAGCGGGGTTTACGAGCAGTACTTC

clone size: few
J gene: TRBJ1-5
D gene: -
V gene: TRBV5-1
CDR3 protein: CASSLDRTNQPQHF
CDR3 DNA: TGCGCCAGCAGCTTGGACAGGACAAATCAGCCCCAGCATTTT

clone size: -
J gene: TRBJ2-6
D gene: -
V gene: TRBV30
CDR3 protein: CACPGRGSSGANVLTF
CDR3 DNA: TGTGCCTGCCCCGGAAGGGGTAGCTCTGGGGCCAACGTCCTGACTTTC

clone size: -
J gene: TRBJ2-1
D gene: -
V gene: TRBV9
CDR3 protein: CASSVVGQFMGGNEQFF
CDR3 DNA: TGTGCCAGCAGCGTAGTGGGACAATTTATGGGTGGCAATGAGCAGTTCTTC

clone size: -
J gene: TRBJ1-1
D gene: -
V gene: TRBV6-5
CDR3 protein: CASSPRGWDTEAFF
CDR3 DNA: TGTGCCAGCAGCCCGAGAGGGTGGGACACTGAAGCTTTCTTT

clone size: -
J gene: TRBJ2-7
D gene: TRBD2
V gene: TRBV6-5
CDR3 protein: CASSYGREGIYEQYF
CDR3 DNA: TGTGCCAGCAGTTACGGGCGGGAGGGTATCTACGAGCAGTACTTC

clone size: -
J gene: TRBJ2-7
D gene: TRBD2
V gene: TRBV5-1
CDR3 protein: CASSPRTSGSYEQYF
CDR3 DNA: TGCGCCAGCAGCCCACGGACTAGCGGGAGTTACGAGCAGTACTTC

clone size: -
J gene: TRBJ1-4
D gene: TRBD1
V gene: TRBV9
CDR3 protein: CASSGQGVGKEKLFF
CDR3 DNA: TGTGCCAGCAGCGGACAGGGGGTGGGGAAGGAAAAACTGTTTTTT

clone size: -
J gene: TRBJ2-3
D gene: -
V gene: TRBV28
CDR3 protein: CASRISTDTQYF
CDR3 DNA: TGTGCCAGCAGAATAAGCACAGATACGCAGTATTTT

clone size: -
J gene: TRBJ2-6
D gene: TRBD1
V gene: TRBV5-1
CDR3 protein: CASSLRPTGSSSGANVLTF
CDR3 DNA: TGCGCCAGCAGCTTGAGGCCGACAGGGAGCTCCTCTGGGGCCAACGTCCTGACTTTC

clone size: -
J gene: TRBJ2-7
D gene: -
V gene: TRBV6-5
CDR3 protein: CASSPGVYEQYF
CDR3 DNA: TGTGCCAGCAGTCCCGGGGTTTACGAGCAGTACTTC

clone size: -
J gene: TRBJ1-2
D gene: TRBD1
V gene: TRBV28
CDR3 protein: CASIPGQGTYGYTF
CDR3 DNA: TGTGCCAGCATCCCGGGACAGGGGACCTATGGCTACACCTTC

clone size: -
J gene: TRBJ2-7
D gene: -
V gene: TRBV15
CDR3 protein: CATSSLLIGQATYEQYF
CDR3 DNA: TGTGCCACCAGCAGCCTACTCATCGGACAAGCAACCTACGAGCAGTACTTC

clone size: -
J gene: TRBJ1-1
D gene: -
V gene: TRBV6-4
CDR3 protein: CASSDQGTTEAFF
CDR3 DNA: TGTGCCAGCAGTGACCAGGGGACGACTGAAGCTTTCTTT

clone size: -
J gene: TRBJ2-2
D gene: TRBD2
V gene: TRBV30
CDR3 protein: CAWDTGLATGELFF
CDR3 DNA: TGTGCCTGGGACACGGGACTAGCAACCGGGGAGCTGTTTTTT

clone size: once
J gene: TRBJ2-1
D gene: -
V gene: TRBV2
CDR3 protein: CASSPLQGGFHNEQFF
CDR3 DNA: TGTGCCAGCAGTCCACTCCAGGGGGGATTCCACAATGAGCAGTTCTTC

clone size: -
J gene: TRBJ2-3
D gene: -
V gene: TRBV5-4
CDR3 protein: CASSSKGGVMATQYF
CDR3 DNA: TGTGCCAGCAGCTCGAAGGGGGGGGTCATGGCTACGCAGTATTTT

clone size: -
J gene: TRBJ2-5
D gene: TRBD2
V gene: TRBV2
CDR3 protein: CASSGRGGETQYF
CDR3 DNA: TGTGCCAGCTCGGGGAGGGGTGGGGAGACCCAGTACTTC

clone size: few
J gene: TRBJ1-5
D gene: -
V gene: TRBV7-8
CDR3 protein: CASSLQITQPQHF
CDR3 DNA: TGTGCCAGCAGCCTTCAGATTACTCAGCCCCAGCATTTT

clone size: -
J gene: TRBJ1-5
D gene: -
V gene: TRBV30
CDR3 protein: CAWSVGPNQPQHF
CDR3 DNA: TGTGCCTGGAGTGTGGGGCCCAATCAGCCCCAGCATTTT

clone size: -
J gene: TRBJ2-7
D gene: -
V gene: TRBV7-9
CDR3 protein: CASSAGRPSLDEQYF
CDR3 DNA: TGTGCCAGCAGCGCGGGACGGCCGAGTTTAGACGAGCAGTACTTC

clone size: -
J gene: TRBJ2-1
D gene: TRBD1
V gene: TRBV9
CDR3 protein: CASSVENRGWNEQFF
CDR3 DNA: TGTGCCAGCAGCGTAGAAAACAGGGGATGGAATGAGCAGTTCTTC

clone size: -
J gene: TRBJ1-2
D gene: TRBD1
V gene: TRBV14
CDR3 protein: CASSRDRASYGYTF
CDR3 DNA: TGTGCCAGCAGCCGGGACAGGGCCTCCTATGGCTACACCTTC

clone size: -
J gene: TRBJ1-5
D gene: -
V gene: TRBV28
CDR3 protein: CASSTSPGRHQPQHF
CDR3 DNA: TGTGCCAGCAGTACATCCCCAGGGCGGCACCAGCCCCAGCATTTT

clone size: few
J gene: TRBJ1-2
D gene: TRBD1
V gene: TRBV19
CDR3 protein: CASSTGTGTNYGYTF
CDR3 DNA: TGTGCCAGTAGTACCGGGACAGGGACTAACTATGGCTACACCTTC

clone size: -
J gene: TRBJ2-6
D gene: -
V gene: TRBV19
CDR3 protein: CASKDSSGANVLTF
CDR3 DNA: TGTGCCAGTAAGGACAGCTCTGGGGCCAACGTCCTGACTTTC

clone size: few
J gene: TRBJ1-1
D gene: -
V gene: TRBV29-1
CDR3 protein: CSVAKTGYTEAFF
CDR3 DNA: TGCAGCGTTGCCAAAACAGGGTACACTGAAGCTTTCTTT

clone size: -
J gene: TRBJ1-1
D gene: -
V gene: TRBV5-1
CDR3 protein: CASSLQGWTEAFF
CDR3 DNA: TGCGCCAGCAGCCTACAGGGTTGGACTGAAGCTTTCTTT

clone size: -
J gene: TRBJ2-3
D gene: -
V gene: TRBV19
CDR3 protein: CASSIFGDTQYF
CDR3 DNA: TGTGCCAGTAGTATATTTGGCGATACGCAGTATTTT

clone size: few
J gene: TRBJ1-3
D gene: -
V gene: TRBV19
CDR3 protein: CASMRLSGNTIYF
CDR3 DNA: TGTGCCAGTATGCGACTCTCTGGAAACACCATATATTTT

clone size: -
J gene: TRBJ2-5
D gene: -
V gene: TRBV29-1
CDR3 protein: CSPYYIGGLETQYF
CDR3 DNA: TGCAGCCCCTACTATATCGGGGGGCTAGAGACCCAGTACTTC

clone size: -
J gene: TRBJ2-7
D gene: TRBD1
V gene: TRBV7-9
CDR3 protein: CASSLEDRVREQYF
CDR3 DNA: TGTGCCAGCAGCTTGGAGGACAGGGTCCGCGAGCAGTACTTC

clone size: -
J gene: TRBJ2-3
D gene: -
V gene: TRBV2
CDR3 protein: CASRQGTDTQYF
CDR3 DNA: TGTGCCAGCCGACAGGGCACAGATACGCAGTATTTT

clone size: -
J gene: TRBJ2-7
D gene: -
V gene: TRBV5-1
CDR3 protein: CASSWGSGAYEQYF
CDR3 DNA: TGCGCCAGCAGCTGGGGGTCAGGGGCCTACGAGCAGTACTTC

clone size: -
J gene: TRBJ1-3
D gene: -
V gene: TRBV6-1
CDR3 protein: CASSEEQGGGNTIYF
CDR3 DNA: TGTGCCAGCAGTGAAGAACAGGGTGGTGGAAACACCATATATTTT

clone size: -
J gene: TRBJ1-4
D gene: -
V gene: TRBV4-1
CDR3 protein: CDSSQAAETGPNEKLFF
CDR3 DNA: TGCGACAGCAGCCAAGCGGCAGAGACAGGACCAAATGAAAAACTGTTTTTT

clone size: -
J gene: TRBJ2-1
D gene: -
V gene: TRBV29-1
CDR3 protein: CSAQNNEQFF
CDR3 DNA: TGCAGCGCCCAGAATAATGAGCAGTTCTTC

clone size: -
J gene: TRBJ1-5
D gene: TRBD1
V gene: TRBV10-3
CDR3 protein: CAISGGQGLNQPQHF
CDR3 DNA: TGTGCCATCAGTGGGGGACAGGGCCTCAATCAGCCCCAGCATTTT

clone size: -
J gene: TRBJ2-7
D gene: TRBD1
V gene: TRBV5-1
CDR3 protein: CASSLMVDRADEQYF
CDR3 DNA: TGCGCCAGCAGCTTGATGGTAGACAGGGCGGACGAGCAGTACTTC

clone size: -
J gene: TRBJ1-4
D gene: -
V gene: TRBV4-3
CDR3 protein: CASSQVGHATNEKLFF
CDR3 DNA: TGCGCCAGCAGCCAAGTGGGCCACGCAACTAATGAAAAACTGTTTTTT

clone size: -
J gene: TRBJ2-7
D gene: TRBD2
V gene: TRBV5-8
CDR3 protein: CASSFQGGGYEQYF
CDR3 DNA: TGTGCCAGCAGCTTTCAGGGCGGGGGTTACGAGCAGTACTTC

clone size: -
J gene: TRBJ2-1
D gene: TRBD2
V gene: TRBV9
CDR3 protein: CASSVVTSSNEQFF
CDR3 DNA: TGTGCCAGCAGCGTAGTGACTAGCTCCAATGAGCAGTTCTTC